The 24 T cell receptor beta chains below were found in one sample sequenced in a study of monozygotic twins with inflammatory bowel disease. TCRdb reprocessed the 5' RACE reads, with one entry per CDR3 protein and no DNA. The sample includes fewer than 200,000 distinct CDR3 sequences. Sequencing was carried out using blood. The receptors derive from a human donor with ulcerative colitis or Crohn's disease, or a healthy co-twin of an affected twin (not recorded which).

This sequence joins TRBV5-1 and TRBJ2-6. This CDR3 comprises 15 residues. Germline V CDR1 and CDR2: SGHRS, YFSETQ. The CDR3 protein is CASSLVPSGANVLTF.

This rearrangement joins TRBV4-3 to TRBJ1-2. This CDR3 is built from 14 residues. Germline CDR1 LGHNA, CDR2 YSLEER. This CDR3 is CASSHQDGPYGYTF.

This chain links TRBV6-5 with TRBJ1-3; the TRBD1 assignment by TCRdb is unverifiable without DNA. The CDR3 sequence is 15 residues long. CDR1 and CDR2 (germline): MNHEY, SVGAGI. The CDR3 sequence: CASSYTDRTGNTIYF.

The rearrangement links TRBV20-1 to TRBJ2-7; no DNA is available, so the TRBD2 call from TCRdb remains unchecked. Germline CDR1 reads DFQATT; CDR2 reads SNEGSKA (reference sequence). CDR3 length equals 17 residues. CDR3 amino acids: CSARGGTSGRGSYEQYF.

The chain's CDR3 is CSARDMRTGLDRQYF. The chain uses TRBV20-1 and TRBJ2-7; TCRdb's D call, TRBD1, is unchecked because there is no DNA. CDR3 size: 15 residues. CDR1 is DFQATT and CDR2 is SNEGSKA in the germline V gene (reference sequence).

The V gene is TRBV10-3, the J gene TRBJ2-5; the D call of TRBD2 rests on TCRdb alone, since no DNA is present to check it. This CDR3 region has 15 residues. Germline CDR1 reads ENHRY; CDR2 reads SYGVKD. The chain's CDR3 is CAISETQGGQETQYF.

The chain joins TRBV6-2 or TRBV6-3 to TRBJ2-1. The CDR3 runs 13 residues. CDR1 and CDR2 (germline): MNHEY, SVGEGT. The CDR3 spells CASSTSFYNEQFF.

V gene TRBV11-2 combines with J gene TRBJ2-3. In germline, CDR1 is SGHAT, CDR2 FQNNGV. The CDR3 spans 14 residues. The CDR3 here is CASRQLTGTDTQYF.

The rearrangement uses TRBV11-2 and TRBJ2-1; TCRdb proposes TRBD1, but this gene call is untestable without DNA. The CDR3 is 16 residues long. Germline loops: CDR1 SGHAT, CDR2 FQNNGV. The CDR3 spells CASSLEAGAVYNEQFF.

The chain couples TRBV7-2 to TRBJ1-1; the TRBD1 assignment by TCRdb is unverifiable without DNA. The germline V gene has CDR1 SGHTA and CDR2 FQGNSA. The CDR3 contains 14 residues. The CDR3 spells CASSLGPGSTEAFF. Supplemented by reference TRBV7-2 and TRBJ1-1, the full variable domain reads GAGVSQSPSNKVTEKGKDVELRCDPISGHTALYWYRQSLGQGLEFLIYFQGNSAPDKSGLPSDRFSAERTGGSVSTLTIQRTQQEDSAVYLCASSLGPGSTEAFFGQGTRLTVV.

The V and J genes are TRBV6-2 or TRBV6-3 and TRBJ1-5. There are 13 residues in the CDR3. Germline loops: CDR1 MNHEY, CDR2 SVGEGT. The CDR3 here is CASSPTSNQPQHF.

The V call is TRBV5-6, the J call TRBJ2-7. Per germline, CDR1 SGHDT and CDR2 YYEEEE. This CDR3 contains 12 residues. CDR3: CASSLTIGEQYF. Combining the CDR3 with reference TRBV5-6 and TRBJ2-7 gives the whole variable domain DAGVTQSPTHLIKTRGQQVTLRCSPKSGHDTVSWYQQALGQGPQFIFQYYEEEERQRGNFPDRFSGHQFPNYSSELNVNALLLGDSALYLCASSLTIGEQYFGPGTRLTVT.

V is TRBV7-3 and J is TRBJ2-1; there is no DNA to check the TCRdb D call of TRBD1. Germline loops: CDR1 SGHTA, CDR2 FQGTGA. The CDR3 runs 16 residues. The CDR3 spells CASSSETGAPVHEQFF.

V usage is TRBV5-1 and J usage is TRBJ2-7; TCRdb's assignment of TRBD1 cannot be checked, as there is no DNA. The germline V gene has CDR1 SGHRS and CDR2 YFSETQ. The CDR3 has 14 amino acids. The CDR3 loop is CASRPQGRTYEQYF.

The rearrangement uses TRBV20-1 and TRBJ1-5; the TCRdb call, TRBD1, lacks DNA for checking. Germline V CDR1 and CDR2: DFQATT, SNEGSKA (reference sequence). The CDR3 extends over 14 amino acids. The CDR3 sequence: CSARTGTGNQPQHF.

The gene calls are TRBV10-3 and TRBJ2-1; no DNA is available, so the TRBD2 call from TCRdb remains unchecked. Germline lookup yields CDR1 ENHRY and CDR2 SYGVKD. The CDR3 spans 14 residues. The CDR3 sequence is CAIRDQRTYNEQFF.

The chain carries TRBV7-9 and TRBJ2-7; the TCRdb D gene call, TRBD1, has no DNA to confirm it. CDR1 and CDR2 (germline): SEHNR, FQNEAQ (reference sequence). This CDR3 spans 15 amino acids. The CDR3 reads CASSPRQGAPYEQYF. Full variable domain (outside the CDR3, taken from reference TRBV7-9 and TRBJ2-7): DTGVSQNPRHKITKRGQNVTFRCDPISEHNRLYWYRQTLGQGPEFLTYFQNEAQLEKSRLLSDRFSAERPKGSFSTLEIQRTEQGDSAMYLCASSPRQGAPYEQYFGPGTRLTVT.

The chain joins TRBV4-2 to TRBJ1-1. Per germline, CDR1 LGHNA and CDR2 YNFKEQ. This CDR3 region has 12 residues. CDR3 sequence: CASSQDGRFAFF.

This chain uses TRBV20-1 with TRBJ2-3. CDR3 length: 13 residues. CDR1 is DFQATT and CDR2 is SNEGSKA in the germline V gene (reference sequence). The CDR3 protein is CSARVTGIDTQYF.

This rearrangement joins TRBV7-2 to TRBJ2-1. The CDR3 length is 15 residues. Germline CDR1 reads SGHTA; CDR2 reads FQGNSA. CDR3 amino acids: CASSFSGSSYNEQFF.

This chain joins TRBV29-1 and TRBJ2-1; TCRdb designates TRBD2, a call that cannot be tested without DNA. The germline gives CDR1 SQVTM, CDR2 ANQGSEA. This CDR3 comprises 15 residues. The CDR3 sequence is CSVETSGLSYNEQFF.

V and J are TRBV4-2 and TRBJ1-5; the D call from TCRdb, TRBD1, cannot be confirmed without DNA. There are 15 residues in the CDR3. CDR1 and CDR2 (germline): LGHNA, YNFKEQ. CDR3 residues: CASSPQGIGNQPQHF.

The chain couples TRBV5-1 to TRBJ2-3; TCRdb calls TRBD2, which cannot be checked without DNA. This CDR3 is 16 amino acids long. CDR1 SGHRS and CDR2 YFSETQ come from the germline V gene. CDR3: CASSLEWLDGADTQYF.

The CDR3 protein is CASGRGGNNSPLHF. V gene TRBV28 combines with J gene TRBJ1-6; the D call from TCRdb, TRBD1, cannot be confirmed without DNA. Germline assignment: CDR1 MDHEN and CDR2 SYDVKM. This CDR3 comprises 14 residues.